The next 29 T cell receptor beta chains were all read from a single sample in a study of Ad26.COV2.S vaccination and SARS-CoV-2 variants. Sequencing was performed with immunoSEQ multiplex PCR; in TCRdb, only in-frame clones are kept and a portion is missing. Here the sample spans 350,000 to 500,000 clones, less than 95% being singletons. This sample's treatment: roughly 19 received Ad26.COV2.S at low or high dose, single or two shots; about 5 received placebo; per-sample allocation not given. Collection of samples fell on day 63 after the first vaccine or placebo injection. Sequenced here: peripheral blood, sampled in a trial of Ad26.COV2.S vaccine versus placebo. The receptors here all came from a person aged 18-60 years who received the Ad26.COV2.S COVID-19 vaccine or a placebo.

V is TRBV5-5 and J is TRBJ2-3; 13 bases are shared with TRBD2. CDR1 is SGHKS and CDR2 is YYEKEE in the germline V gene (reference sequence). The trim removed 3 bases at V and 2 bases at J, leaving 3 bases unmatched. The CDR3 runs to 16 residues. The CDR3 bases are TGTGCCAGCAGCTGGGGACTAGCGGGGTACACAGATACGCAGTATTTT. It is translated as CASSWGLAGYTDTQYF.

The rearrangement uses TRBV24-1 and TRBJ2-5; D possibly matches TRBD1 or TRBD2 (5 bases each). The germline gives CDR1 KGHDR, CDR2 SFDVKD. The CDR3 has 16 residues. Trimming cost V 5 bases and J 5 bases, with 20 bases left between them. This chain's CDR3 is CATSALRGATTETQYF. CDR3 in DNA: TGTGCCACCAGTGCCCTGCGAGGGGCGACCACGGAGACCCAGTACTTC.

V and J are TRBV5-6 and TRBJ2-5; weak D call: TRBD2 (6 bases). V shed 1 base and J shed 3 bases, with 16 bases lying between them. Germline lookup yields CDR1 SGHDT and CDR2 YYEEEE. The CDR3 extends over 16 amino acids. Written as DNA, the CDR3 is TGTGCCAGCAGCTTGATGTCAGGGACTTCTAAAGAGACCCAGTACTTC. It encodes CASSLMSGTSKETQYF.

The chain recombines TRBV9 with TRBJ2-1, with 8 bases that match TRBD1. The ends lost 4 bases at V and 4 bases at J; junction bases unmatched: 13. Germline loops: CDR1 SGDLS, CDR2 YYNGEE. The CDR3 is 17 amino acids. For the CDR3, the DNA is TGTGCCAGCAGCTCTTCTGGGGGGACAGGCCCATACAATGAGCAGTTCTTC. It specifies CASSSSGGTGPYNEQFF.

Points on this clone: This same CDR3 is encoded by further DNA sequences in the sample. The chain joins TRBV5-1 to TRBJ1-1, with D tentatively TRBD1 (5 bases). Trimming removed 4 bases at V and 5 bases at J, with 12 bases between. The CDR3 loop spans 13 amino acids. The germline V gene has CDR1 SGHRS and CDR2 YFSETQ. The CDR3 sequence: CASSLGGGTEAFF. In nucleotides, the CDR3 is TGCGCCAGCAGCCTGGGTGGGGGAACTGAAGCTTTCTTT.

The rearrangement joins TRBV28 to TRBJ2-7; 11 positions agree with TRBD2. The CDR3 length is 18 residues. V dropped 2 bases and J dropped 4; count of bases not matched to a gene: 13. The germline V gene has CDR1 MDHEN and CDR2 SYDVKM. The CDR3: CASSLGLAGGRRVYEQYF. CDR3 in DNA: TGTGCCAGCAGTTTAGGTCTAGCGGGAGGTCGACGCGTTTACGAGCAGTACTTC. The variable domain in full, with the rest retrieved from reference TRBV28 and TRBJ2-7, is DVKVTQSSRYLVKRTGEKVFLECVQDMDHENMFWYRQDPGLGLRLIYFSYDVKMKEKGDIPEGYSVSREKKERFSLILESASTNQTSMYLCASSLGLAGGRRVYEQYFGPGTRLTVT.

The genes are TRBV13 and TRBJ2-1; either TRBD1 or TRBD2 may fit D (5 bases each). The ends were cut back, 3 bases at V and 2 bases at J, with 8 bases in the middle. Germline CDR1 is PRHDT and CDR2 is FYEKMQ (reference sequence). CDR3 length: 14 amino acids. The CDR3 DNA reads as TGTGCCAGCAGCTTGACGGGACCCTACAATGAGCAGTTCTTC. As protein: CASSLTGPYNEQFF.

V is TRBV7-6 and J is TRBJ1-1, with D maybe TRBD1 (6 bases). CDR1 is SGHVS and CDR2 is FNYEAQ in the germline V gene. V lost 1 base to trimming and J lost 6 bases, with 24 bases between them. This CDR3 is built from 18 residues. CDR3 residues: CASSLGGWTVQGVPEAFF. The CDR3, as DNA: TGTGCCAGCAGCTTAGGAGGGTGGACAGTCCAAGGAGTCCCTGAAGCTTTCTTT.

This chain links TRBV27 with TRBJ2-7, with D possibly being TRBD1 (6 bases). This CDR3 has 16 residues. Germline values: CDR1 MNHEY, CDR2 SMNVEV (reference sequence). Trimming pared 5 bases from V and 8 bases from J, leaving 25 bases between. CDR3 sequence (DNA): TGTGCCAGCAGTATCTCCGGGACACCTCCTTTTTGGAAGCAGTACTTC. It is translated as CASSISGTPPFWKQYF.

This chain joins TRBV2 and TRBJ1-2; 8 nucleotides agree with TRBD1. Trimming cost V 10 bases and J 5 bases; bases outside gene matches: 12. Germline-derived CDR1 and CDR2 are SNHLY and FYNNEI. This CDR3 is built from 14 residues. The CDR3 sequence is CANNTQGARYGYTF. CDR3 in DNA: TGTGCCAACAATACCCAGGGGGCGCGATATGGCTACACCTTC.

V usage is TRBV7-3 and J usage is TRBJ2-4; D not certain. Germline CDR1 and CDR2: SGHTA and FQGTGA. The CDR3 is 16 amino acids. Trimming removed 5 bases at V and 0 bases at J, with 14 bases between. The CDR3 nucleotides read TGTGCCAGCAGCCCCAGAGAATCGGCAGCCAAAAACATTCAGTACTTC. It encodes CASSPRESAAKNIQYF.

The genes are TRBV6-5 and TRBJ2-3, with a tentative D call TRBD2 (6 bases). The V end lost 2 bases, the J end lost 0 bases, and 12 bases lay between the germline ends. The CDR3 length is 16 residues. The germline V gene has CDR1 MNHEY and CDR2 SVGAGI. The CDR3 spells CASSYIRGGSTDTQYF. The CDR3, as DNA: TGTGCCAGCAGTTACATCCGGGGAGGAAGCACAGATACGCAGTATTTT.

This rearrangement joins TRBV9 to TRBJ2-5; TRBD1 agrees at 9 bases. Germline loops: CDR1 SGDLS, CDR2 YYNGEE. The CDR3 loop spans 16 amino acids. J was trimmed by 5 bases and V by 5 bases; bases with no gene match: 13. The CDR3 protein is CASSARDRERRETQYF. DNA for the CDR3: TGTGCCAGCAGTGCTAGGGACAGGGAAAGGAGGGAGACCCAGTACTTC.

In nucleotides, the CDR3 is TGCAGCGCCTTCACGGGCAGGGGGGCAACTGAAGCTTTCTTT. Its protein is CSAFTGRGATEAFF. V and J are TRBV29-1 and TRBJ1-1, with 7 bases aligning to TRBD1. Germline-derived CDR1 and CDR2 are SQVTM and ANQGSEA. The CDR3 length is 14 residues. With 7 bases clipped from V and 5 bases from J, the junction kept 13 bases outside the gene matches.

In nucleotides, the CDR3 is TGTGCCAGCAGTGCCGTTGACAGGTCTCAGCCCCAGCATTTT. Translated: CASSAVDRSQPQHF. V usage is TRBV2 and J usage is TRBJ1-5; the D gene is possibly TRBD1 (6 bases). V lost 4 bases and J 6 bases, leaving 13 bases between the germline ends. The CDR3 is made up of 14 amino acids. Germline CDR1 reads SNHLY; CDR2 reads FYNNEI.

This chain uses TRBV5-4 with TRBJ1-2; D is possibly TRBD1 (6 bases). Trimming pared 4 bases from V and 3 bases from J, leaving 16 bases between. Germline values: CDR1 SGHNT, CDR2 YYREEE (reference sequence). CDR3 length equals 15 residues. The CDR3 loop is CASSPGGSTDYGYTF. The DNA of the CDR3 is TGTGCCAGCAGCCCTGGGGGCAGCACCGACTATGGCTACACCTTC.

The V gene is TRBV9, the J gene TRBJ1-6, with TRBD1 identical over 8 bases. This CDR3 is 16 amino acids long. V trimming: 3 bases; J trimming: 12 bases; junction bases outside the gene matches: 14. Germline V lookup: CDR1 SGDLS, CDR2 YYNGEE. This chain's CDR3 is CASSAGQGAFQGPLHF. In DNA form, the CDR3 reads TGTGCCAGCAGCGCAGGACAGGGAGCGTTCCAGGGACCCCTCCACTTT. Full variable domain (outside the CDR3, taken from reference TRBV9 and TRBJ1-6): DSGVTQTPKHLITATGQRVTLRCSPRSGDLSVYWYQQSLDQGLQFLIQYYNGEERAKGNILERFSAQQFPDLHSELNLSSLELGDSALYFCASSAGQGAFQGPLHFGNGTRLTVT.

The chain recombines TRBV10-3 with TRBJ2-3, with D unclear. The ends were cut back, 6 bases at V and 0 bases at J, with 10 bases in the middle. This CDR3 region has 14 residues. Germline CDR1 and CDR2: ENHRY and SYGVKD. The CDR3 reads CAIRAVLSTDTQYF. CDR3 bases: TGTGCCATCAGGGCCGTACTCAGCACAGATACGCAGTATTTT.

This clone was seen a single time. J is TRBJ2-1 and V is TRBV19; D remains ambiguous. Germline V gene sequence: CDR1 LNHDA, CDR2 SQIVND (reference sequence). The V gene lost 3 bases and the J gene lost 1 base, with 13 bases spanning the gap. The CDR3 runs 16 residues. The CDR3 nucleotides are TGTGCCAGTAGTATCCAAACTACTATATCCTACAATGAGCAGTTCTTC. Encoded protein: CASSIQTTISYNEQFF. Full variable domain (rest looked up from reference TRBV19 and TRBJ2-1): DGGITQSPKYLFRKEGQNVTLSCEQNLNHDAMYWYRQDPGQGLRLIYYSQIVNDFQKGDIAEGYSVSREKKESFPLTVTSAQKNPTAFYLCASSIQTTISYNEQFFGPGTRLTVL.

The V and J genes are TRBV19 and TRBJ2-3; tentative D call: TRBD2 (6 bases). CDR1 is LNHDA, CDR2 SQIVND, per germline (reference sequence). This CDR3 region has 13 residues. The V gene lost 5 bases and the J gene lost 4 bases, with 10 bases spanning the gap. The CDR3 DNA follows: TGTGCCAGTAGTTGGGACTCCTCAGATACGCAGTATTTT. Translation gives CASSWDSSDTQYF.

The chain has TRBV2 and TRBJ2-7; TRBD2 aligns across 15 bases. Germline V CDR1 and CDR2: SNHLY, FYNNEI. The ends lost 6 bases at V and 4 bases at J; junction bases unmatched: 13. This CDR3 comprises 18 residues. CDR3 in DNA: TGTGCCAGCAGGGGGGCGGACATTGGGACTAGCGGGAGGTACGAGCAGTACTTC. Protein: CASRGADIGTSGRYEQYF.

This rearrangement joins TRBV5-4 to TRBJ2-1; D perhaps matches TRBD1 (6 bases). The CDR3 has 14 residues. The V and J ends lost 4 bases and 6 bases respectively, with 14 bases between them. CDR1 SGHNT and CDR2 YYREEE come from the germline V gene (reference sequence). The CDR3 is CASSRPDSSNEQFF. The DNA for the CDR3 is TGTGCCAGCAGCAGACCGGACAGCAGCAATGAGCAGTTCTTC.

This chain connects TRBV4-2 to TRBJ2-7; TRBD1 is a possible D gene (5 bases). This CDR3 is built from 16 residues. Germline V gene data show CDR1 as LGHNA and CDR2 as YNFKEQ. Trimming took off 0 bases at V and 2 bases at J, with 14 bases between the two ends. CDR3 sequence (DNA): TGTGCCAGCAGCCAAGATTGGGGCAGGACGCCCTACGAGCAGTACTTC. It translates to CASSQDWGRTPYEQYF.

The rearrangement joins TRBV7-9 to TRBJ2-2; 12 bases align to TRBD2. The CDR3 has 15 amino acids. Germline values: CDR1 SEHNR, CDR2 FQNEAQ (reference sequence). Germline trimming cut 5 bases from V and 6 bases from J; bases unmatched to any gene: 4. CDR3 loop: CASSARLAGAGELFF. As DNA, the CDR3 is TGTGCCAGCAGCGCCAGACTAGCGGGGGCCGGGGAGCTGTTTTTT.

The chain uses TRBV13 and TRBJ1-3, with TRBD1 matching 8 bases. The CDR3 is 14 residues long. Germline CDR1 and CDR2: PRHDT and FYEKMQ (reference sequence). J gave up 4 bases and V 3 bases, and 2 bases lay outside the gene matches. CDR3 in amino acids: CASSLNRGGNTIYF. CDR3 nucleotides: TGTGCCAGCAGCTTGAACAGGGGGGGAAACACCATATATTTT.

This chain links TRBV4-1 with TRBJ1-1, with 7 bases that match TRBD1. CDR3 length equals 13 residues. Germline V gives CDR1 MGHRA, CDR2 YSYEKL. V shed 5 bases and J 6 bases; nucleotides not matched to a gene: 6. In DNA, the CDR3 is TGCGCCAGCAGCAACGGACAGGATGCTGAAGCTTTCTTT. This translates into CASSNGQDAEAFF.

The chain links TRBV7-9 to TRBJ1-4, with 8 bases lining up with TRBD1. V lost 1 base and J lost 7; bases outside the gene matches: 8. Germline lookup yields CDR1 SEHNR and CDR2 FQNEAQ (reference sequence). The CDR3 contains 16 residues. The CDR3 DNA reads TGTGCCAGCAGCTTAGGCGGACAGGGTGAGGGTGAAAAACTGTTTTTT. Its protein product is CASSLGGQGEGEKLFF.

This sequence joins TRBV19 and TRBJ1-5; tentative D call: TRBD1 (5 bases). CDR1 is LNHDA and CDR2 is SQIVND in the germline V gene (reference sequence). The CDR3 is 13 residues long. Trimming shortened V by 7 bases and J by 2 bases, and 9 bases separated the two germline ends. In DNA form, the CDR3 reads TGTGCCAGTAAAGGGGATGGCAATCAGCCCCAGCATTTT. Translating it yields CASKGDGNQPQHF.

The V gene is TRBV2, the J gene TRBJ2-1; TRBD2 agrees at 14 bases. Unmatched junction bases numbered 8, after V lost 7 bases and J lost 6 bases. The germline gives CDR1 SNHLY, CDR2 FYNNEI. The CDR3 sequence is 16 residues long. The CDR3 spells CASKPGLAGVGNEQFF. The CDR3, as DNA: TGTGCCAGCAAACCGGGACTAGCGGGAGTTGGCAATGAGCAGTTCTTC.